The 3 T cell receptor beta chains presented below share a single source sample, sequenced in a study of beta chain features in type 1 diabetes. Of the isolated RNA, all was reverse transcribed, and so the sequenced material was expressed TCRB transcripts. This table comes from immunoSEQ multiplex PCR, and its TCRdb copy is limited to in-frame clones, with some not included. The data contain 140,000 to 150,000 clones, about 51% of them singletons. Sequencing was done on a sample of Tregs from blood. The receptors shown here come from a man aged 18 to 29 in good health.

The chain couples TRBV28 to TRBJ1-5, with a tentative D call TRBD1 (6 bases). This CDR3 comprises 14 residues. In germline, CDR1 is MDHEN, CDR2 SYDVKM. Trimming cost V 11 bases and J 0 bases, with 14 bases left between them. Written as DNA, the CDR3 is TGTGCCGCACAGGGACCCCATAGCAATCAGCCCCAGCATTTT. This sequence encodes CAAQGPHSNQPQHF.

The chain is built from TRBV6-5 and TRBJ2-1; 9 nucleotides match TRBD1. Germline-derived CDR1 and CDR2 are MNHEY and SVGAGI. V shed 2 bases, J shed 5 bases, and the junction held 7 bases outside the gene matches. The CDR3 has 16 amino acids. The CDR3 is CASSYPLGQGNNEQFF. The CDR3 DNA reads TGTGCCAGCAGTTACCCCCTGGGACAGGGTAACAATGAGCAGTTCTTC.

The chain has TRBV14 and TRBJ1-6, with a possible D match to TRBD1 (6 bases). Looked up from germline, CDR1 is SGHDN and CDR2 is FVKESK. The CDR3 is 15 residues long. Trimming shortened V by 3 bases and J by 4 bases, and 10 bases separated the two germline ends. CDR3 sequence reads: CASSHSGTYNSPLHF. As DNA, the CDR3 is TGTGCCAGCAGCCATTCAGGGACATATAATTCACCCCTCCACTTT. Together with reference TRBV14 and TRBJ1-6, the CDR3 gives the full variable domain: EAGVTQFPSHSVIEKGQTVTLRCDPISGHDNLYWYRRVMGKEIKFLLHFVKESKQDESGMPNNRFLAERTGGTYSTLKVQPAELEDSGVYFCASSHSGTYNSPLHFGNGTRLTVT.